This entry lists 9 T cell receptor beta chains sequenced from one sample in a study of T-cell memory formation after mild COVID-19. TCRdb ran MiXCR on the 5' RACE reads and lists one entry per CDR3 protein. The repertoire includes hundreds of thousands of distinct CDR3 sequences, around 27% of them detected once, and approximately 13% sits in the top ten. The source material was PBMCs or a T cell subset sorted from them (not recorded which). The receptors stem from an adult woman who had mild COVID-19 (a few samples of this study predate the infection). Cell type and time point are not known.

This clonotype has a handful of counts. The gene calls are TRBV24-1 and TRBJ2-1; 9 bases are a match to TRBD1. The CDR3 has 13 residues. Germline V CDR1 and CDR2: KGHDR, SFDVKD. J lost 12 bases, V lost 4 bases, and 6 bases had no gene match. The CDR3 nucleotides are TGTGCCACCAGTGACCCCGGGACAGGGCGGCAGTTCTTC. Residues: CATSDPGTGRQFF.

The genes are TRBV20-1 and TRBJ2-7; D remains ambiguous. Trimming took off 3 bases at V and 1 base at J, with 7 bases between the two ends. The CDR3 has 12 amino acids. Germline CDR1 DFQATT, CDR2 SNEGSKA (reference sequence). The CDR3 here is CSARAVSYEQYF. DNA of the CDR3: TGCAGTGCTAGGGCAGTTTCCTACGAGCAGTACTTC.

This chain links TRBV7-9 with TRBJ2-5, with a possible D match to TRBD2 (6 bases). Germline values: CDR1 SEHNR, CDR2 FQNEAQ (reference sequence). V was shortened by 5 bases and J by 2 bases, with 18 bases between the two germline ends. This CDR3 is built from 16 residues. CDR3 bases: TGTGCCAGCAGCCCGCGGGCGACGGGACTTCAAGAGACCCAGTACTTC. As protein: CASSPRATGLQETQYF.

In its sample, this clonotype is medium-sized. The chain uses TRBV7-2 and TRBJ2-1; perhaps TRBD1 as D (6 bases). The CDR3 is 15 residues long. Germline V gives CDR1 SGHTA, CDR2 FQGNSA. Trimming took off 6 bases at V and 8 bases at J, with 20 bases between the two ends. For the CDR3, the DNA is TGTGCCAGCAGAGATATCGGGACATTCGGCGATGAGCAGTTCTTC. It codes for CASRDIGTFGDEQFF.

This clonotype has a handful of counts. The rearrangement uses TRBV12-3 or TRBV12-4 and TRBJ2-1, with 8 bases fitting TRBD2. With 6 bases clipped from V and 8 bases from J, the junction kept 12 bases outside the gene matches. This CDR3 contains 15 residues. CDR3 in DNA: TGTGCCAGCAGCATGACTAAGCGGGAGTCCGATGAGCAGTTCTTC. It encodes CASSMTKRESDEQFF.

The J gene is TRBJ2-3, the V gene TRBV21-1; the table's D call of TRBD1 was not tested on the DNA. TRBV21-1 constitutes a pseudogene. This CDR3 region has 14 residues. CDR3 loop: CASPRQGARDTQYF. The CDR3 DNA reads TGTGCCAGCCCTCGACAGGGAGCGAGAGATACGCAGTATTTT.

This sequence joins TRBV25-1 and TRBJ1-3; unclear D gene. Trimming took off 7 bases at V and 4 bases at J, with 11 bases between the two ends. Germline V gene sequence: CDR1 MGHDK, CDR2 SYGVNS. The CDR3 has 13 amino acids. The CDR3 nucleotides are TGTGCCAGCAATCCATCTTCCGGAAACACCATATATTTT. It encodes CASNPSSGNTIYF.

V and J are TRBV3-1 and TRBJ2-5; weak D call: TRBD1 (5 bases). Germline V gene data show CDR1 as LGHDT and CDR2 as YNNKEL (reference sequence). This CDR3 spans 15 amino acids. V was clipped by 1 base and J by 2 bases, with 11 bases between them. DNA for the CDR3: TGTGCCAGCAGCCAAGGTCCAGGGCGGCAAGAGACCCAGTACTTC. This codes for CASSQGPGRQETQYF.

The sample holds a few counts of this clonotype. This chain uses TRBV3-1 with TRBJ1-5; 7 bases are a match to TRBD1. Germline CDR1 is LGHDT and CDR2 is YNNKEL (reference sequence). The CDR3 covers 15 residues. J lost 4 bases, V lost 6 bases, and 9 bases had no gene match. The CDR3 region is CASSPTGARNQPQHF. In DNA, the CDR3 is TGTGCCAGCAGTCCTACAGGGGCGAGGAATCAGCCCCAGCATTTT.